This T cell receptor beta chain derives from a study of blood T cell repertoires in COVID-19. Study background: The samples span acute and convalescent COVID-19 from the United States, Italy and Spain. T cells, B-cell-depleted T cells, or PBMCs provided the cDNA or gDNA that served as material.

Authors' processing steps: Cell counts per sample came from amplifying reference gene primers. Here immunoSEQ multiplex PCR was the method, and the copy in TCRdb shows in-frame clones only, minus some. V, J and clone size reflect that table, while D and trimming were determined from the DNA. The table lists around 360,000 clones, around 87% of them singletons. Patients from Seattle were sampled longitudinally, starting during active infection. Looked up from germline, CDR1 is LNHNV and CDR2 is YYDKDF (reference sequence). The length of the CDR3 is 15 residues. With 0 bases removed from V and 4 bases from J, the gap between germline ends came to 10 bases.

The rearrangement joins TRBV15 to TRBJ2-1; D is perhaps TRBD2 (5 bases). The sample consisted of peripheral blood. This TCR came from a young woman with COVID-19, enrolled during active disease. As DNA, the CDR3 is TGTGCCACCAGCAGAGATCAAGCGGAGTACAATGAGCAGTTCTTC. It yields the protein CATSRDQAEYNEQFF.